This passage covers 20 T cell receptor beta chains from one sample sequenced in a study of type 1 regulatory T cells. No antigens are known for them. TCRdb reprocessed the reads with MiXCR, giving one entry per CDR3 protein. The sample has roughly 25,000 distinct CDR3 sequences, over 55% seen once. The sample comprised cultured T cells, either the whole culture or a sorted T cell fraction (not recorded which). As for subset: Tr1-enriched cell product generated in vitro against host alloantigens. Receptor source: a human donor in good health.

This clonotype was counted a single time. The V and J genes are TRBV7-8 and TRBJ2-7; D unresolved. The CDR3 is 13 residues long. The V end lost 4 bases, the J end lost 1 base, and 8 bases lay between the germline ends. Germline values: CDR1 SGHVS, CDR2 FQNEAQ. The CDR3 DNA reads TGTGCCAGCAGCTCGACTTTGTCCTACGAGCAGTACTTC. As protein: CASSSTLSYEQYF. Drawing the rest from reference TRBV7-8 and TRBJ2-7, the complete variable domain is GAGVSQSPRYKVAKRGQDVALRCDPISGHVSLFWYQQALGQGPEFLTYFQNEAQLDKSGLPSDRFFAERPEGSVSTLKIQRTQQEDSAVYLCASSSTLSYEQYFGPGTRLTVT.

The V call is TRBV6-1, the J call TRBJ1-5, with TRBD1 as a possible D gene (5 bases). CDR3 length: 16 residues. Trimming removed 5 bases from V and 4 bases from J, with 18 bases in between. Germline CDR1 reads MNHNS; CDR2 reads SASEGT. The chain's CDR3 is CASSSGLGDRNQPQHF. Written as DNA, the CDR3 is TGTGCCAGCAGTTCCGGTCTGGGGGACCGGAATCAGCCCCAGCATTTT.

The V call is TRBV5-1, the J call TRBJ2-1, with TRBD2 matching over 9 bases. V was clipped by 0 bases and J by 1 base; unmatched bases: 11. Germline CDR1 SGHRS, CDR2 YFSETQ. The CDR3 consists of 19 residues. CDR3 coding DNA: TGCGCCAGCAGCTTGGAGGGTAGCGGGGGCCCTCGATCCTACAATGAGCAGTTCTTC. Translated: CASSLEGSGGPRSYNEQFF.

This clonotype has only a few counts. The chain combines TRBV7-9 with TRBJ1-1, with D possibly being TRBD1 (5 bases). The germline V and J ends were trimmed by 5 bases and 1 base, with 20 bases remaining between them. CDR1 SEHNR and CDR2 FQNEAQ come from the germline V gene (reference sequence). The CDR3 covers 17 residues. CDR3 amino acids: CASSRGVGVGQNTEAFF. The CDR3 DNA reads as TGTGCCAGCAGCCGGGGGGTGGGGGTTGGCCAGAACACTGAAGCTTTCTTT. The variable domain in full, completed from reference TRBV7-9 and TRBJ1-1, reads DTGVSQNPRHKITKRGQNVTFRCDPISEHNRLYWYRQTLGQGPEFLTYFQNEAQLEKSRLLSDRFSAERPKGSFSTLEIQRTEQGDSAMYLCASSRGVGVGQNTEAFFGQGTRLTVV.

This clonotype was seen a handful of times. The chain carries TRBV6-5 and TRBJ2-5; D is tentatively TRBD1 or TRBD2 (5 bases each). V was trimmed by 2 bases and J by 5 bases, leaving 12 bases between them. CDR3 length: 14 amino acids. Germline assignment: CDR1 MNHEY and CDR2 SVGAGI. CDR3: CASSYRGTQETQYF. In DNA form, the CDR3 reads TGTGCCAGCAGTTACCGAGGGACGCAGGAGACCCAGTACTTC.

The J gene is TRBJ1-6, the V gene TRBV13; 8 nucleotides align to TRBD1. V lost 4 bases to trimming and J lost 7 bases; unmatched junction nucleotides: 3. This CDR3 spans 14 amino acids. Germline loops: CDR1 PRHDT, CDR2 FYEKMQ (reference sequence). The CDR3 here is CASSSTGGNSPLHF. CDR3 DNA: TGTGCCAGCAGCTCCACAGGGGGGAATTCACCCCTCCACTTT.

Written as DNA, the CDR3 is TGTGCCAGCAGACCGGGACAGGTCTATGGCTACACCTTC. It yields the protein CASRPGQVYGYTF. J is TRBJ1-2 and V is TRBV12-3 or TRBV12-4, with TRBD1 matching over 8 bases. V shed 6 bases and J 4 bases; nucleotides not matched to a gene: 4. CDR3 length: 13 residues.

The gene calls are TRBV11-2 and TRBJ1-4; D remains unclear. Germline V lookup: CDR1 SGHAT, CDR2 FQNNGV. This CDR3 contains 13 residues. The ends were cut back, 6 bases at V and 14 bases at J, with 19 bases in the middle. The CDR3 coding sequence is TGTGCCAGCAGTTCATACCCCATGTCGGGGCTGTTTTTT. It is translated as CASSSYPMSGLFF.

This chain joins TRBV5-5 and TRBJ1-4; possible D gene TRBD1, 5 bases. V was shortened by 0 bases and J by 3 bases, with 6 bases between the two germline ends. CDR3 size: 14 residues. Germline CDR1 is SGHKS and CDR2 is YYEKEE (reference sequence). Written as DNA, the CDR3 is TGTGCCAGCAGCTTGGGACAGTCTAATGAAAAACTGTTTTTT. This gives the protein CASSLGQSNEKLFF.

This clonotype came up a few times. J is TRBJ2-1 and V is TRBV20-1; the match to TRBD2 covers 8 bases. Germline values: CDR1 DFQATT, CDR2 SNEGSKA (reference sequence). This CDR3 spans 13 amino acids. Trimming cost V 3 bases and J 5 bases; bases outside gene matches: 3. CDR3 nucleotides: TGCAGTGCTAGCGGGGGGGTCAACAATGAGCAGTTCTTC. It encodes CSASGGVNNEQFF.

CDR3 in amino acids: CASSFGTTTNEKLFF. The CDR3, as DNA: TGTGCCAGCAGCTTCGGGACTACAACTAATGAAAAACTGTTTTTT. The rearrangement links TRBV5-5 to TRBJ1-4, with D possibly being TRBD1 (5 bases). The CDR3 has 15 amino acids. The germline V gene encodes CDR1 SGHKS and CDR2 YYEKEE (reference sequence). V was clipped by 2 bases and J by 0 bases, with 8 bases between them.

The chain couples TRBV4-1 to TRBJ2-4, with TRBD2 as a possible D gene (7 bases). V dropped 4 bases and J dropped 5 bases, with 21 bases sitting between them. The germline gives CDR1 MGHRA, CDR2 YSYEKL. The CDR3 extends over 17 amino acids. The CDR3 is CASSRGGGRDNQNIQYF. The DNA of the CDR3 is TGCGCCAGCAGCCGCGGGGGAGGACGGGACAACCAAAACATTCAGTACTTC.

The genes are TRBV5-4 and TRBJ1-4; D is perhaps TRBD1 (5 bases). The CDR3 consists of 14 residues. The germline V gene has CDR1 SGHNT and CDR2 YYREEE (reference sequence). V was clipped by 2 bases and J by 4 bases, with 9 bases between them. The CDR3, as DNA: TGTGCCAGCAGCTTCGGACAAGATAATGAAAAACTGTTTTTT. Protein: CASSFGQDNEKLFF.

V gene TRBV19 combines with J gene TRBJ1-5; possibly TRBD1 for D (6 bases). Germline assignment: CDR1 LNHDA and CDR2 SQIVND (reference sequence). The CDR3 has 15 amino acids. The V end lost 6 bases, the J end lost 0 bases, and 12 bases lay between the germline ends. CDR3 region: CASSPRGLSNQPQHF. In DNA, the CDR3 is TGTGCCAGTAGCCCCAGGGGTCTTAGCAATCAGCCCCAGCATTTT.

The chain couples TRBV2 to TRBJ1-5; no clear D. The CDR3 consists of 13 residues. Germline CDR1 reads SNHLY; CDR2 reads FYNNEI. Trimming shortened V by 3 bases and J by 5 bases, and 8 bases separated the two germline ends. As DNA, the CDR3 is TGTGCCAGCAGTGAGGACCGCCATCAGCCCCAGCATTTT. It is translated as CASSEDRHQPQHF.

J is TRBJ2-1 and V is TRBV4-3; TRBD2 matches 9 bases. V was clipped by 2 bases and J by 4 bases; unmatched bases: 3. Germline V gives CDR1 LGHNA, CDR2 YSLEER. The CDR3 is 15 amino acids. The DNA for the CDR3 is TGCGCCAGCAGCCAACAGCGGGGGGTTTACAATGAGCAGTTCTTC. Amino acids: CASSQQRGVYNEQFF.

V gene TRBV4-1 combines with J gene TRBJ2-3, with D maybe TRBD2 (7 bases). Trimming cost V 1 base and J 2 bases, with 16 bases left between them. This CDR3 has 17 residues. Looked up from germline, CDR1 is MGHRA and CDR2 is YSYEKL. CDR3 amino acids: CASSQGPAGASTDTQYF. CDR3 in DNA: TGCGCCAGCAGCCAAGGCCCGGCGGGGGCCTCCACAGATACGCAGTATTTT.

This clonotype was observed a handful of times. The gene calls are TRBV6-1 and TRBJ1-5, with D hard to call. Looked up from germline, CDR1 is MNHNS and CDR2 is SASEGT. V was shortened by 7 bases and J by 0 bases, with 25 bases between the two germline ends. CDR3 length equals 19 residues. The CDR3 coding sequence is TGTGCCAGCACCACGACCGGAAGGGCCCGACTTTATAGCAATCAGCCCCAGCATTTT. It is translated as CASTTTGRARLYSNQPQHF.

CDR3 in amino acids: CSARDRTRSGGATDTQYF. CDR3 coding DNA: TGCAGTGCTAGGGATCGGACTAGGAGCGGCGGGGCCACAGATACGCAGTATTTT. This chain joins TRBV20-1 and TRBJ2-3, with 7 bases matching TRBD2. The CDR3 consists of 18 residues. V lost 3 bases and J lost 2; bases outside the gene matches: 17. From germline, CDR1 is DFQATT and CDR2 SNEGSKA (reference sequence).

The chain links TRBV6-2 or TRBV6-3 to TRBJ1-3, with D hard to call. CDR1 is MNHEY, CDR2 SVGEGT, per germline. Trimming took off 6 bases at V and 2 bases at J, with 14 bases between the two ends. The length of the CDR3 is 15 residues. The CDR3 DNA reads TGTGCCAGCAGGTTTCGAGGGATCCCTGGAAACACCATATATTTT. Translation: CASRFRGIPGNTIYF.